These T cell receptor beta chains were read from a single sample in a study of shared clonotypes between healthy human individuals. Libraries were prepared by immunoSEQ multiplex PCR; TCRdb keeps only in-frame clonotypes and omits some of them. The table shows over 800,000 clones, with roughly 92% occurring only once. Sequenced material: naive CD8+ T cells sorted from blood. The receptors were sampled from a man younger than 40 in good health. The CDR3 runs from the conserved cysteine through the conserved F or W. D genes are given only for firm matches. Some rows have no size entry. The others give once, few or many, or a class for an expanded clone.

clone_size: .
d_call: .
v_call: TRBV6-5
j_call: TRBJ2-7
cdr3_nt: TGTGCCAGCAATCCGCTCGGGGGCTCCTACGAGCAGTACTTC
cdr3_aa: CASNPLGGSYEQYF

clone_size: .
d_call: .
v_call: TRBV18
j_call: TRBJ2-2
cdr3_nt: TGTGCCAGCTCAAGAACAGACGGAGGGAACACCGGGGAGCTGTTTTTT
cdr3_aa: CASSRTDGGNTGELFF

clone_size: once
d_call: TRBD1
v_call: TRBV11-2
j_call: TRBJ2-7
cdr3_nt: TGTGCCAGCAGCTTAGCGGGGACAGCCTACGAGCAGTACTTC
cdr3_aa: CASSLAGTAYEQYF

clone_size: .
d_call: .
v_call: TRBV7-9
j_call: TRBJ1-5
cdr3_nt: TGTGCCAGCAGCTTTGGGGGAAATCAGCCCCAGCATTTT
cdr3_aa: CASSFGGNQPQHF

clone_size: .
d_call: .
v_call: TRBV4-3
j_call: TRBJ1-1
cdr3_nt: TGCGCCAGCAGCCAAGATTTGGGGCAAATGAACACTGAAGCTTTCTTT
cdr3_aa: CASSQDLGQMNTEAFF

clone_size: .
d_call: .
v_call: TRBV7-9
j_call: TRBJ1-2
cdr3_nt: TGTGCCAGCAGCCTCGTCCGGGGGGATTGGGACTATGGCTACACCTTC
cdr3_aa: CASSLVRGDWDYGYTF

clone_size: once
d_call: .
v_call: TRBV4-2
j_call: TRBJ2-1
cdr3_nt: TGTGCCAGCAGCCAAGAAAATAGCTGGTCCTACAATGAGCAGTTCTTC
cdr3_aa: CASSQENSWSYNEQFF

clone_size: once
d_call: .
v_call: TRBV2
j_call: TRBJ2-4
cdr3_nt: TGTGCCAGCAGTGAAGCGAAGGGGAAAAACATTCAGTACTTC
cdr3_aa: CASSEAKGKNIQYF

clone_size: .
d_call: .
v_call: TRBV12-2
j_call: TRBJ2-1
cdr3_nt: TGTGCAAGTCGCTTAGCGGTAGGTACGGTCAATGAGCAGTTCTTC
cdr3_aa: CASRLAVGTVNEQFF

clone_size: .
d_call: .
v_call: TRBV9
j_call: TRBJ2-2
cdr3_nt: TGTGCCAGCAGCTCTCCCCCAGTCCCTAAGAACACCGGGGAGCTGTTTTTT
cdr3_aa: CASSSPPVPKNTGELFF

clone_size: .
d_call: TRBD1
v_call: TRBV5-5
j_call: TRBJ1-2
cdr3_nt: TGTGCCAGCAGCACGACCGGGACAGATTATGGCTACACCTTC
cdr3_aa: CASSTTGTDYGYTF

clone_size: .
d_call: TRBD2
v_call: TRBV29-1
j_call: TRBJ2-1
cdr3_nt: TGCAGCGTTGATCCGACTAGCGGATACAATGAGCAGTTCTTC
cdr3_aa: CSVDPTSGYNEQFF

clone_size: .
d_call: .
v_call: TRBV5-1
j_call: TRBJ2-3
cdr3_nt: TGCGCCAGCAGCTTGGCGCGGCCGGCAGATACGCAGTATTTT
cdr3_aa: CASSLARPADTQYF

clone_size: .
d_call: TRBD1
v_call: TRBV10-3
j_call: TRBJ1-1
cdr3_nt: TGTGCCATCGCGGGGACAGGGGTGAACACTGAAGCTTTCTTT
cdr3_aa: CAIAGTGVNTEAFF

clone_size: .
d_call: .
v_call: TRBV6-6
j_call: TRBJ2-7
cdr3_nt: TGTGCCAGCAGGGACGGGAGCTCCTACGAGCAGTACTTC
cdr3_aa: CASRDGSSYEQYF

clone_size: .
d_call: .
v_call: TRBV27
j_call: TRBJ1-2
cdr3_nt: TGTGCCAGCAGTGCAGCCGGGGGGTCTAACTATGGCTACACCTTC
cdr3_aa: CASSAAGGSNYGYTF

clone_size: .
d_call: .
v_call: TRBV6-1
j_call: TRBJ2-7
cdr3_nt: TGTGCCAGCAGTGAATCGTGGAACGAGCAGTACTTC
cdr3_aa: CASSESWNEQYF

clone_size: .
d_call: .
v_call: TRBV29-1
j_call: TRBJ2-1
cdr3_nt: TGCAGCGTTGAAGTAGGGGATGAGCAGTTCTTC
cdr3_aa: CSVEVGDEQFF

clone_size: .
d_call: .
v_call: TRBV30
j_call: TRBJ2-7
cdr3_nt: TGTGCCTGGAGTGCCCCGGCGGCCGGGCAGAAGGCCTACGAGCAGTACTTC
cdr3_aa: CAWSAPAAGQKAYEQYF

clone_size: .
d_call: TRBD1
v_call: TRBV6-1
j_call: TRBJ1-3
cdr3_nt: TGTGCCAGCAGTGAAGACAGGGGGACTGGAAACACCATATATTTT
cdr3_aa: CASSEDRGTGNTIYF

clone_size: .
d_call: .
v_call: TRBV7-9
j_call: TRBJ1-4
cdr3_nt: TGTGCCAGCCGCGTAACAGGAGATAATGAAAAACTGTTTTTT
cdr3_aa: CASRVTGDNEKLFF

clone_size: .
d_call: .
v_call: TRBV11-2
j_call: TRBJ1-5
cdr3_nt: TGTGCCAGCAGCTTAGACCCGGGTCAGCCCCAGCATTTT
cdr3_aa: CASSLDPGQPQHF

clone_size: .
d_call: TRBD2
v_call: TRBV9
j_call: TRBJ2-1
cdr3_nt: TGTGCCAGCAGCGTAGAAGGGAGGGCTTACAATGAGCAGTTCTTC
cdr3_aa: CASSVEGRAYNEQFF

clone_size: .
d_call: TRBD1
v_call: TRBV7-9
j_call: TRBJ2-5
cdr3_nt: TGTGCCAGCAGCTTAGTTGGGACAGGGGGGTACCAAGAGACCCAGTACTTC
cdr3_aa: CASSLVGTGGYQETQYF

clone_size: .
d_call: TRBD2
v_call: TRBV5-5
j_call: TRBJ2-3
cdr3_nt: TGTGCCAGCAGCTTTCTAGCGGGAGGGCCTCATAGCACAGATACGCAGTATTTT
cdr3_aa: CASSFLAGGPHSTDTQYF